A single sample is the source of the 31 T cell receptor beta chains below, sequenced in a study of blood T cell repertoires in COVID-19. Method: immunoSEQ multiplex PCR; TCRdb's copy keeps in-frame clones and lacks some. The table shows about 74,000 clones, with about 86% occurring only once. The sequenced material came from peripheral blood. The receptor set was obtained from a woman older than 75 with acute or convalescent COVID-19.

The rearrangement uses TRBV7-2 and TRBJ2-4, with TRBD2 identical over 10 bases. The CDR3 sequence is 16 residues long. Germline V gene lookup returns CDR1 SGHTA and CDR2 FQGNSA. After removal of 4 bases from V and 8 bases from J, the junction contained 11 bases not matched to a gene. CDR3 DNA sequence: TGTGCCAGCAGCTCCGATGCTAGCGGGGGATGGGACATTCAGTACTTC. Protein product: CASSSDASGGWDIQYF.

This chain uses TRBV11-2 with TRBJ1-4, with 7 bases fitting TRBD1. This CDR3 has 16 amino acids. The germline CDR1 and CDR2 sequences are SGHAT and FQNNGV. V dropped 0 bases and J dropped 0; count of bases not matched to a gene: 1. The CDR3 nucleotides read TGTGCCAGCAGCTTAGAACAGGGGACAACTAATGAAAAACTGTTTTTT. It translates to CASSLEQGTTNEKLFF.

The chain has TRBV6-5 and TRBJ2-7; 10 bases fit TRBD1. In germline, CDR1 is MNHEY, CDR2 SVGAGI. The CDR3 has 14 amino acids. V was clipped by 8 bases and J by 5 bases; unmatched bases: 9. Here the CDR3 reads CASVGDRGFHEQYF. The CDR3 nucleotides read TGTGCCAGCGTAGGGGACAGGGGTTTCCACGAGCAGTACTTC.

The V call is TRBV7-8, the J call TRBJ2-3; D might be TRBD1 (5 bases). The CDR3 extends over 15 amino acids. The V end was cut by 1 base, the J end by 0 bases, with 8 bases between. The germline V gene has CDR1 SGHVS and CDR2 FQNEAQ. The DNA for the CDR3 is TGTGCCAGCAGCTTAGACAGGCCTAGCACAGATACGCAGTATTTT. It translates to CASSLDRPSTDTQYF.

The chain combines TRBV7-2 with TRBJ1-1; the D is unclear. Looked up from germline, CDR1 is SGHTA and CDR2 is FQGNSA. Trimming left V 7 bases short and J 7 bases short, with 16 bases between. The CDR3 runs to 13 residues. The CDR3 bases are TGTGCCAGCAACGTTCCGTTAGCTGGTGAAGCTTTCTTT. Translated: CASNVPLAGEAFF.

The chain has TRBV21-1 and TRBJ1-6; TRBD1 is the table's D call and was not checked against the DNA. TRBV21-1 is recorded as a pseudogene. This CDR3 comprises 18 residues. The CDR3 DNA reads TGTGCCAGCAGCATAAACCCGGGGACAGCAATTCATAATTCACCCCTCCACTTT. It is translated as CASSINPGTAIHNSPLHF.

The chain couples TRBV7-2 to TRBJ2-1, with 7 bases matching TRBD1. CDR1 is SGHTA, CDR2 FQGNSA, per germline. J was trimmed by 0 bases and V by 5 bases; bases with no gene match: 1. CDR3 length: 14 residues. The CDR3 here is CASSPGGSYNEQFF. Here the CDR3 DNA reads TGTGCCAGCAGCCCAGGGGGCTCCTACAATGAGCAGTTCTTC.

This clone was counted a few times. This sequence joins TRBV10-3 and TRBJ2-1; D is unclear. This CDR3 is built from 14 residues. Germline CDR1 and CDR2: ENHRY and SYGVKD. V was clipped by 7 bases and J by 5 bases, with 15 bases between them. The CDR3 region has the DNA TGTGCCATCAAGCTGCGCCTAGTCGACAATGAGCAGTTCTTC. Protein sequence: CAIKLRLVDNEQFF.

The rearrangement uses TRBV3-1 (or the pseudogene TRBV3-2) and TRBJ1-2; D uncertain. The germline V and J ends were trimmed by 0 bases and 2 bases, with 7 bases remaining between them. The CDR3 totals 14 residues. Germline CDR1 reads LGHDT; CDR2 reads YNNKEL (reference sequence). The CDR3 DNA reads TGTGCCAGCAGCCAAGATTTAGTCAACTATGGCTACACCTTC. Translation: CASSQDLVNYGYTF.

The V call is TRBV18, the J call TRBJ1-3; D ambiguous. The V end lost 0 bases, the J end lost 5 bases, and 5 bases lay between the germline ends. This CDR3 has 13 amino acids. Germline V lookup: CDR1 KGHSH, CDR2 LQKENI. CDR3 protein: CASSPPGRNTIYF. The DNA of the CDR3 is TGTGCCAGCTCACCACCGGGCAGAAACACCATATATTTT.

The V and J genes are TRBV19 and TRBJ2-6; D perhaps matches TRBD1 (6 bases). Trimming stripped 5 bases from V and 0 bases from J, with 17 bases between. The CDR3 runs to 18 residues. Germline V lookup: CDR1 LNHDA, CDR2 SQIVND (reference sequence). The CDR3 loop is CASSLTGTPTSGANVLTF. CDR3 coding DNA: TGTGCCAGTAGTTTAACCGGGACACCGACCTCTGGGGCCAACGTCCTGACTTTC. The whole variable domain, filled in from reference TRBV19 and TRBJ2-6, reads DGGITQSPKYLFRKEGQNVTLSCEQNLNHDAMYWYRQDPGQGLRLIYYSQIVNDFQKGDIAEGYSVSREKKESFPLTVTSAQKNPTAFYLCASSLTGTPTSGANVLTFGAGSRLTVL.

The CDR3 DNA is TGTGCCAGCAGTCCCTGGGACAGGGACTGGCCTGAAGCTTTCTTT. This translates into CASSPWDRDWPEAFF. This chain uses TRBV6-6 with TRBJ1-1, with 9 bases lining up with TRBD1. There are 15 residues in the CDR3. V was pared by 5 bases and J by 6 bases, with 10 bases of the junction left unmatched. From germline, CDR1 is MNHNY and CDR2 SVGAGI (reference sequence).

This chain links TRBV3-1 (or the pseudogene TRBV3-2) with TRBJ2-3; possible D gene TRBD1, 5 bases. The length of the CDR3 is 18 residues. Germline CDR1 reads LGHDT; CDR2 reads YNNKEL (reference sequence). The V end was cut by 0 bases, the J end by 4 bases, with 20 bases between. CDR3 sequence (DNA): TGTGCCAGCAGCCAAGATAGGGTGGGGCGAGTTAACCCAGATACGCAGTATTTT. It specifies CASSQDRVGRVNPDTQYF.

In this sample, this clone turned up once. The rearrangement links TRBV9 to TRBJ1-1; no clear D gene. The CDR3 runs 15 residues. Deletions cut 4 bases from V and 4 bases from J, with 17 bases between. CDR1 is SGDLS and CDR2 is YYNGEE in the germline V gene. The CDR3 protein is CASSPSSVYGTEAFF. The CDR3, as DNA: TGTGCCAGCAGCCCCTCCAGCGTCTATGGCACTGAAGCTTTCTTT.

The chain is built from TRBV30 and TRBJ2-1, with TRBD2 matching over 11 bases. The CDR3 contains 13 residues. V shed 2 bases and J 9 bases; nucleotides not matched to a gene: 3. Germline-derived CDR1 and CDR2 are GTSNPN and SVGIG (reference sequence). The CDR3 region has the DNA TGTGCCTGGAGTAGTGGACTAGCGGGTGAGCAGTTCTTC. Translating gives CAWSSGLAGEQFF.

The V call is TRBV30, the J call TRBJ1-6; 11 nucleotides match TRBD1. Germline CDR1 reads GTSNPN; CDR2 reads SVGIG (reference sequence). CDR3 length: 16 residues. Germline trimming cut 6 bases from V and 4 bases from J; bases unmatched to any gene: 8. The CDR3 spells CACAADRGLYNSPLHF. CDR3 sequence (DNA): TGTGCCTGTGCGGCGGACAGGGGGCTGTATAATTCACCCCTCCACTTT.

The gene calls are TRBV27 and TRBJ1-1; TRBD1 is a possible D gene (6 bases). Germline assignment: CDR1 MNHEY and CDR2 SMNVEV (reference sequence). V was pared by 4 bases and J by 2 bases, with 17 bases between. CDR3 size: 16 residues. CDR3 in DNA: TGTGCCAGCAGTTGGGGGGGCGTTGGACTAAACACTGAAGCTTTCTTT. Protein sequence: CASSWGGVGLNTEAFF.

This chain connects TRBV19 to TRBJ2-1, with TRBD2 as a possible D gene (5 bases). CDR3 length: 14 amino acids. Germline values: CDR1 LNHDA, CDR2 SQIVND (reference sequence). The V gene lost 0 bases and the J gene lost 7 bases, with 10 bases spanning the gap. CDR3 in amino acids: CASSIDWPGNEQFF. In DNA form, the CDR3 reads TGTGCCAGTAGTATAGATTGGCCGGGGAATGAGCAGTTCTTC.

The chain has TRBV7-8 and TRBJ1-1, with D maybe TRBD1 (5 bases). The CDR3 is 16 residues long. Deletions cut 5 bases from V and 5 bases from J, with 21 bases between. The V gene's germline CDR1 is SGHVS and CDR2 FQNEAQ. The CDR3 DNA reads TGTGCCAGCAGCGCAAGGCAGGGATGGTGGAATACTGAAGCTTTCTTT. It specifies CASSARQGWWNTEAFF.

The chain recombines TRBV10-1 with TRBJ2-1; possibly TRBD2 for D (6 bases). This CDR3 region has 12 residues. The germline V and J ends were trimmed by 6 bases and 8 bases, with 11 bases remaining between them. Per germline, CDR1 WNHNN and CDR2 SYGVQD (reference sequence). The CDR3 sequence is CASRLKRDEQFF. In DNA form, the CDR3 reads TGCGCCAGCAGACTAAAGCGGGATGAGCAGTTCTTC.

The chain is built from TRBV5-6 and TRBJ2-3; a weak D match, TRBD2 (5 bases). This CDR3 contains 13 residues. Germline V gene data show CDR1 as SGHDT and CDR2 as YYEEEE. The V gene lost 8 bases and the J gene lost 6 bases, with 16 bases spanning the gap. CDR3 residues: CASSRVGEDTQYF. Here the CDR3 DNA reads TGTGCCAGTAGTCGAGTTGGGGAGGATACGCAGTATTTT.

The CDR3 protein is CASTPDPGTNSPLHF. CDR3 nucleotides: TGTGCCAGTACCCCAGACCCCGGGACAAATTCACCCCTCCACTTT. V usage is TRBV19 and J usage is TRBJ1-6, with a tentative D call TRBD1 (6 bases). This CDR3 is built from 15 residues. The germline gives CDR1 LNHDA, CDR2 SQIVND (reference sequence). Trimming pared 7 bases from V and 7 bases from J, leaving 17 bases between.

This chain links TRBV5-1 with TRBJ2-3; weak D call: TRBD2 (6 bases). CDR1 is SGHRS and CDR2 is YFSETQ in the germline V gene. Between the trimmed V and J ends, which lost 0 bases and 3 bases, there was a span of 11 bases. This CDR3 is built from 15 residues. The DNA for the CDR3 is TGCGCCAGCAGCTTGGTCGGGACTCTGACAGATACGCAGTATTTT. It is translated as CASSLVGTLTDTQYF.

The count of this clone is one. The CDR3, as DNA: TGTGCCAGCAGAGGTCTGACAGGGGGCGCGGGGACTGAAGCTTTCTTT. Protein: CASRGLTGGAGTEAFF. This chain connects TRBV11-2 to TRBJ1-1; 10 nucleotides line up with TRBD1. The ends lost 6 bases at V and 5 bases at J; junction bases unmatched: 12. Per germline, CDR1 SGHAT and CDR2 FQNNGV. This CDR3 spans 16 amino acids.

This chain joins TRBV6-4 and TRBJ2-3; 9 bases agree with TRBD2. The CDR3 has 16 residues. With V trimmed by 0 bases and J by 6 bases, 7 bases remained unmatched. Germline assignment: CDR1 MRHNA and CDR2 SNTAGT. This chain's CDR3 is CASSDSGGGAVDTQYF. CDR3 nucleotides: TGTGCCAGCAGTGACTCCGGCGGGGGGGCCGTTGATACGCAGTATTTT.

V is TRBV3-1 (or the pseudogene TRBV3-2) and J is TRBJ1-5; the D is unclear. The length of the CDR3 is 14 residues. Germline V gene sequence: CDR1 LGHDT, CDR2 YNNKEL (reference sequence). The ends were cut back, 1 base at V and 1 base at J, with 5 bases in the middle. CDR3 DNA sequence: TGTGCCAGCAGCCAAGCTCCCAGCAATCAGCCCCAGCATTTT. It encodes CASSQAPSNQPQHF.

J is TRBJ2-3 and V is TRBV7-3; tentatively, D is TRBD2 (6 bases). Looked up from germline, CDR1 is SGHTA and CDR2 is FQGTGA. Trimming pared 5 bases from V and 5 bases from J, leaving 17 bases between. The CDR3 extends over 15 amino acids. DNA for the CDR3: TGTGCCAGCAGCCCTGAAGGCGGGATTAAAGATACGCAGTATTTT. Amino acid sequence: CASSPEGGIKDTQYF.

The chain has TRBV3-1 (or the pseudogene TRBV3-2) and TRBJ2-5; 10 bases agree with TRBD1. The CDR3 is 15 amino acids. V was pared by 1 base and J by 4 bases, with 3 bases of the junction left unmatched. Germline CDR1 and CDR2: LGHDT and YNNKEL (reference sequence). The CDR3 loop is CASSQGQGARETQYF. CDR3 bases: TGTGCCAGCAGCCAAGGACAGGGGGCGAGAGAGACCCAGTACTTC.

Details on this clone: Other DNA variants within this sample encode the same CDR3. The chain has TRBV18 and TRBJ2-1, with 7 bases identical to TRBD1. Germline CDR1 is KGHSH and CDR2 is LQKENI. This CDR3 comprises 15 residues. With 2 bases clipped from V and 3 bases from J, the junction kept 4 bases outside the gene matches. The CDR3: CASSPGQAIYNEQFF. The CDR3, as DNA: TGTGCCAGCTCACCAGGACAGGCAATCTACAATGAGCAGTTCTTC.

This rearrangement joins TRBV27 to TRBJ1-2; TRBD1 matches 7 bases. J lost 7 bases, V lost 8 bases, and 4 bases had no gene match. This CDR3 region has 11 residues. Looked up from germline, CDR1 is MNHEY and CDR2 is SMNVEV (reference sequence). The CDR3 region is CASSQGGGYTF. CDR3 bases: TGTGCCAGCTCCCAGGGGGGTGGCTACACCTTC.

This chain joins TRBV5-1 and TRBJ2-5; D is unclear. The length of the CDR3 is 14 residues. The germline V gene encodes CDR1 SGHRS and CDR2 YFSETQ. V lost 4 bases and J 4 bases, leaving 14 bases between the germline ends. The DNA of the CDR3 is TGCGCCAGCAGCCGCAACAGCCTCGGAGAGACCCAGTACTTC. It encodes CASSRNSLGETQYF.